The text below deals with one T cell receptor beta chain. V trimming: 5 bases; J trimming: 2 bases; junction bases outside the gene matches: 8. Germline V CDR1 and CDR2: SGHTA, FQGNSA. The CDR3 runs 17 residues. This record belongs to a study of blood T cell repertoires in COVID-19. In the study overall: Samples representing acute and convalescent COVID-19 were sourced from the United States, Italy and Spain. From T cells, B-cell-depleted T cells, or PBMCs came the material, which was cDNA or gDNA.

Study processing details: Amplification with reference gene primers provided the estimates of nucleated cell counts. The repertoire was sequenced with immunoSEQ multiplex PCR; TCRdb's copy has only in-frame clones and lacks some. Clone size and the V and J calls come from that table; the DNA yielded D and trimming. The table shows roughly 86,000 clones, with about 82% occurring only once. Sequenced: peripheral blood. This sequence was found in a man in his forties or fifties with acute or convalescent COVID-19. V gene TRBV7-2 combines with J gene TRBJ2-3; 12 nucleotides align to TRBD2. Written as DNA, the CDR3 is TGTGCCAGCAGCCCGACCCCTAGCGGGGGGGCCACAGATACGCAGTATTTT. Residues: CASSPTPSGGATDTQYF.